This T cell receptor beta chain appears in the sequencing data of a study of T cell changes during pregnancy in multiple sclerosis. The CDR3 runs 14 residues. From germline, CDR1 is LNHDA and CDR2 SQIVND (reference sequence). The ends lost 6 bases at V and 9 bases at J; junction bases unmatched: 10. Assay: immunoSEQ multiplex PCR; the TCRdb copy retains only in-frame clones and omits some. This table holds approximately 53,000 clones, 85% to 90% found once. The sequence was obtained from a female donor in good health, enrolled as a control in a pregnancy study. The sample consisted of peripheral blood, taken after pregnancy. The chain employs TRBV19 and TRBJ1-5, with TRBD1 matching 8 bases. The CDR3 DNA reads TGTGCCAGTAGGACGGGGACAGGCCTTGGGCCCCAGCATTTT. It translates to CASRTGTGLGPQHF.